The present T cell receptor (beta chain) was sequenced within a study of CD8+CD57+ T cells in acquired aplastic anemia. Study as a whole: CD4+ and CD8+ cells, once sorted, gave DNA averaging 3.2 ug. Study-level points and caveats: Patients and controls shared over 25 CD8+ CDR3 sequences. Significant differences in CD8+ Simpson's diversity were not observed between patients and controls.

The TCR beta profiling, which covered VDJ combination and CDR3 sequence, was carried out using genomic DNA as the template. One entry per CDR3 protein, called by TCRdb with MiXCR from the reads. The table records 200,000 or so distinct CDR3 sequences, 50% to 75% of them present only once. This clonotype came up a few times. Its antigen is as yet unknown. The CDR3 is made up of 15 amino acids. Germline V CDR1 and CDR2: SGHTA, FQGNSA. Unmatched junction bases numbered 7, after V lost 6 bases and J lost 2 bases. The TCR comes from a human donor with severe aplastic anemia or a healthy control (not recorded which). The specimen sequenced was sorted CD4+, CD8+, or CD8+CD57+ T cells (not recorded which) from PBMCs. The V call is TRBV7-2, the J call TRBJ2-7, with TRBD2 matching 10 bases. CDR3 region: CASSSSGGAAYEQYF. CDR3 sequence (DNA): TGTGCCAGCAGTTCTAGCGGGGGCGCGGCCTACGAGCAGTACTTC.